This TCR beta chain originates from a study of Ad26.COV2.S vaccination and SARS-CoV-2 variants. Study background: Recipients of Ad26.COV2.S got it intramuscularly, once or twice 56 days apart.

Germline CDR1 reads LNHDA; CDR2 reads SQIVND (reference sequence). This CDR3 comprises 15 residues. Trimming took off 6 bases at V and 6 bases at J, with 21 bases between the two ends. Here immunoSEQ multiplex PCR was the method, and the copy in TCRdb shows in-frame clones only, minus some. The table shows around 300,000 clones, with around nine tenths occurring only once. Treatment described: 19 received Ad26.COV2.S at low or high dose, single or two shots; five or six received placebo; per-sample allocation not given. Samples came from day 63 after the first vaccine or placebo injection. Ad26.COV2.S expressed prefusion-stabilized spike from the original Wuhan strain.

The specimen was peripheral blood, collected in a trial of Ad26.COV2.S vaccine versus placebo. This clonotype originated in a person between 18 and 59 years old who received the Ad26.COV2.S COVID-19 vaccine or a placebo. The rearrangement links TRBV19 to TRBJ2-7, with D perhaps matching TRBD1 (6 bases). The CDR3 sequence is CASSLVPGDLTEQYF. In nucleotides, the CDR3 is TGTGCCAGTAGCCTCGTTCCAGGGGACCTGACCGAGCAGTACTTC.